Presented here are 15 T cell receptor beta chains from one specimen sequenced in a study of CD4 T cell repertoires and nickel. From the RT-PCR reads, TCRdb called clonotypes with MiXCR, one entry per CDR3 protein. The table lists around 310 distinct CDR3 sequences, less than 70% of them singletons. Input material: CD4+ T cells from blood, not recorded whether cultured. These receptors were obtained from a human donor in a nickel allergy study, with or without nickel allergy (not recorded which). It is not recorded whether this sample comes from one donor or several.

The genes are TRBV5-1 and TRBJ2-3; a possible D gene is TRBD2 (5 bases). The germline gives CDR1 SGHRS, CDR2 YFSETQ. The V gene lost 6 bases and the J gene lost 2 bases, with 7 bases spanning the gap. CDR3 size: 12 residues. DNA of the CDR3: TGCGCCAGCATGGAGGCCACAGATACGCAGTATTTT. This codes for CASMEATDTQYF.

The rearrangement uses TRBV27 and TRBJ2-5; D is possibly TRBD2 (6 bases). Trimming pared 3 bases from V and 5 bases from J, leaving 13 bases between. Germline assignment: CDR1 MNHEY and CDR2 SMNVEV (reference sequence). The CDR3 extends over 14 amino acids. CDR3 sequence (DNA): TGTGCCAGCAGTTTTGTTGGGGAGGCGGAGACCCAGTACTTC. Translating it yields CASSFVGEAETQYF.

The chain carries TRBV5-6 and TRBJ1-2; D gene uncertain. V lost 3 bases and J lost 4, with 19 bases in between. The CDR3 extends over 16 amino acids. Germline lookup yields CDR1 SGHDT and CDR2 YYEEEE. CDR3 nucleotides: TGTGCCAGCAGCTCTATCGCGGGTTCACCTTCCTATGGCTACACCTTC. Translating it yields CASSSIAGSPSYGYTF.

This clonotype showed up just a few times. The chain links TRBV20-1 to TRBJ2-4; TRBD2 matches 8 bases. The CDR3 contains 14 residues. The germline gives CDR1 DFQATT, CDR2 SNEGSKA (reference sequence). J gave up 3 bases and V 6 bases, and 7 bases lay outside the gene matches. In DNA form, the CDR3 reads TGCAGTGCAGCCCTGAGCGGGGGCAAAAACATTCAGTACTTC. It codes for CSAALSGGKNIQYF.

CDR3 in amino acids: CASSYRGGTYEQYF. The CDR3 DNA follows: TGTGCCAGCAGTTATCGCGGGGGGACCTACGAGCAGTACTTC. This chain joins TRBV12-3 or TRBV12-4 and TRBJ2-7, with 8 bases aligning to TRBD2. V lost 4 bases, J lost 2 bases, and 4 bases stayed unmatched. The CDR3 extends over 14 amino acids.

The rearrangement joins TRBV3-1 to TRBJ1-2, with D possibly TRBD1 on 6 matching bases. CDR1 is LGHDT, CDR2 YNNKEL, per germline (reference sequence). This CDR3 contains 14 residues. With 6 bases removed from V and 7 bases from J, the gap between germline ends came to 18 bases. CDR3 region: CASSRARGQSGYTF. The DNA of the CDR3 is TGTGCCAGCAGTCGTGCGCGTGGACAGAGTGGCTACACCTTC.

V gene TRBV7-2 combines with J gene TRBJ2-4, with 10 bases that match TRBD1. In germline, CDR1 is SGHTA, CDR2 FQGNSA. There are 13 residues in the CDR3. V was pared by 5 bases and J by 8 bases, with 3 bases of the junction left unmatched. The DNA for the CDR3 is TGTGCCAGCAGCGACAGGGGGCTGTACATTCAGTACTTC. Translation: CASSDRGLYIQYF.

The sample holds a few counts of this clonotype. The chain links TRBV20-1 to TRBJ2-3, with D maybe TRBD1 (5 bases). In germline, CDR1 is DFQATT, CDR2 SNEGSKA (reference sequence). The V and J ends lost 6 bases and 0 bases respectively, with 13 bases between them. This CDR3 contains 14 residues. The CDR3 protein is CSAGEIRSTDTQYF. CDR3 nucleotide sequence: TGCAGTGCAGGGGAAATCCGTAGCACAGATACGCAGTATTTT.

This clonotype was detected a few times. CDR3 bases: TGCGCCAGCAGCCAAGCTTGGACAGGGGGTCGGGGTGAGCAGTTCTTC. It specifies CASSQAWTGGRGEQFF. The chain combines TRBV4-1 with TRBJ2-1; 10 nucleotides line up with TRBD1. The trim removed 1 base at V and 9 bases at J, leaving 9 bases unmatched. The CDR3 is 16 residues long. Germline V gene sequence: CDR1 MGHRA, CDR2 YSYEKL.

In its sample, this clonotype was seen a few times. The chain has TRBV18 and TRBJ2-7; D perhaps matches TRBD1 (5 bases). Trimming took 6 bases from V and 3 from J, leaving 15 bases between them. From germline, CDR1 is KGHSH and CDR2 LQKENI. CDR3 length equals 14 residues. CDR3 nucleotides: TGTGCCAGCTCGCGTGAGCAGGGTGTCTACGAGCAGTACTTC. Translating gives CASSREQGVYEQYF.

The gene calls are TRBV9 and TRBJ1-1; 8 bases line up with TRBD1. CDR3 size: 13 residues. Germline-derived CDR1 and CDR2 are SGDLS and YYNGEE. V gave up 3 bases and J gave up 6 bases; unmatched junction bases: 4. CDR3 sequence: CASSGATGAEAFF. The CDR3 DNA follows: TGTGCCAGCAGCGGGGCGACAGGGGCTGAAGCTTTCTTT.

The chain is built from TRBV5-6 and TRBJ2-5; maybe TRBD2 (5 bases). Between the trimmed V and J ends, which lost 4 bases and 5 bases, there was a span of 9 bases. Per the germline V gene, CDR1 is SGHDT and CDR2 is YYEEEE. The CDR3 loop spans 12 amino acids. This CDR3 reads CASSGLVETQYF. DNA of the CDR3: TGTGCCAGCAGCGGACTGGTGGAGACCCAGTACTTC.

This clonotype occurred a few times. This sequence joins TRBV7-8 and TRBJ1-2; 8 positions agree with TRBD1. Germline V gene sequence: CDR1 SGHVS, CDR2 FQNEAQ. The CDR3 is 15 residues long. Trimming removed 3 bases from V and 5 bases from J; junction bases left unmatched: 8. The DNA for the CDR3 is TGTGCCAGCAGCTTCCAGACAGGGGCCTTGTATGGCTACACCTTC. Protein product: CASSFQTGALYGYTF.

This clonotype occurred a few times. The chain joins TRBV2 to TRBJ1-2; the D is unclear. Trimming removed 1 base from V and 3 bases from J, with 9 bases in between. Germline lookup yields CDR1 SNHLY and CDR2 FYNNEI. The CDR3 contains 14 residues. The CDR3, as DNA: TGTGCCAGCAGTGAAGACGGCAGGTACTATGGCTACACCTTC. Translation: CASSEDGRYYGYTF. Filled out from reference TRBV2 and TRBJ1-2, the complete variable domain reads EPEVTQTPSHQVTQMGQEVILRCVPISNHLYFYWYRQILGQKVEFLVSFYNNEISEKSEIFDDQFSVERPDGSNFTLKIRSTKLEDSAMYFCASSEDGRYYGYTFGSGTRLTVV.

CDR3 nucleotides: TGCAGCGTCCGGGACAGGCCATACGAGCAGTACTTC. This sequence encodes CSVRDRPYEQYF. This chain joins TRBV29-1 and TRBJ2-7; 8 bases line up with TRBD1. This CDR3 contains 12 residues. V trimming: 6 bases; J trimming: 4 bases; junction bases outside the gene matches: 5. CDR1 is SQVTM, CDR2 ANQGSEA, per germline.